This passage covers 23 T cell receptor beta chains from one sample sequenced in a study of cytomegalovirus exposure and HLA in healthy donors. Primers included in the PCR were 60 Vbeta and 13 Jbeta primers. Produced via immunoSEQ multiplex PCR; TCRdb's table is partial and in-frame only. The sample has around 100,000 clones, roughly three quarters seen once. Material for sequencing was PBMCs. These receptors were taken from a woman between 18 and 29 years old in good health and CMV-seropositive.

The rearrangement links TRBV12-5 to TRBJ2-5; D is ambiguous. Germline CDR1 is LGHNT and CDR2 is FRNRAP. Trimming shortened V by 6 bases and J by 3 bases, and 8 bases separated the two germline ends. The CDR3 runs to 12 residues. The CDR3 loop reads CASGAGEETQYF. The CDR3 bases are TGTGCTAGTGGGGCAGGCGAAGAGACCCAGTACTTC.

The chain couples TRBV7-9 to TRBJ1-1, with a possible D match to TRBD1 (5 bases). Trimming took off 5 bases at V and 3 bases at J, with 22 bases between the two ends. There are 17 residues in the CDR3. Germline V gene lookup returns CDR1 SEHNR and CDR2 FQNEAQ (reference sequence). Here the CDR3 DNA reads TGTGCCAGCAGCCTTACCCCCAGGGTAGTCGGGCACACTGAAGCTTTCTTT. Its protein is CASSLTPRVVGHTEAFF.

Details on this clone: Germline and junction disagree at one end, which may indicate a read error. The chain carries TRBV7-9 and TRBJ2-7; D not resolved. The CDR3 sequence is 14 residues long. The V gene's germline CDR1 is SEHNR and CDR2 FQNEAQ (reference sequence). The CDR3 reads CSSSPPEFSYEQYF. The CDR3 DNA follows: TGTTCCAGCAGCCCGCCTGAGTTCTCCTACGAGCAGTACTTC.

This clone has a single count. As DNA, the CDR3 is TGTGCCTGGAGTTTTGGACTCCTTGAAAAACTGTTTTTT. Protein product: CAWSFGLLEKLFF. The rearrangement joins TRBV30 to TRBJ1-4; D remains unclear. The V gene's germline CDR1 is GTSNPN and CDR2 SVGIG (reference sequence). The ends were cut back, 2 bases at V and 7 bases at J, with 11 bases in the middle. The CDR3 has 13 residues.

The V gene is TRBV30, the J gene TRBJ1-5, with a possible D match to TRBD1 (6 bases). This CDR3 comprises 13 residues. Trimming pared 0 bases from V and 4 bases from J, leaving 7 bases between. CDR1 is GTSNPN, CDR2 SVGIG, per germline (reference sequence). This chain's CDR3 is CAWSVQGNQPQHF. The CDR3 region has the DNA TGTGCCTGGAGTGTACAGGGTAATCAGCCCCAGCATTTT.

The V gene is TRBV30, the J gene TRBJ2-7, with D perhaps TRBD1 (5 bases). Looked up from germline, CDR1 is GTSNPN and CDR2 is SVGIG (reference sequence). Trimming pared 4 bases from V and 9 bases from J, leaving 16 bases between. This CDR3 has 12 residues. CDR3 in DNA: TGTGCCTGGAATCTAGGGGATCGCCTGCAGTACTTC. Translation: CAWNLGDRLQYF.

The chain is built from TRBV6-5 and TRBJ2-7, with a possible D match to TRBD2 (5 bases). This CDR3 is 13 amino acids long. V lost 0 bases and J 7 bases, leaving 10 bases between the germline ends. Per germline, CDR1 MNHEY and CDR2 SVGAGI. CDR3 coding DNA: TGTGCCAGCAGTTACTCAGAGGGTCCAGAGCAGTACTTC. Protein sequence: CASSYSEGPEQYF.

The chain joins TRBV25-1 to TRBJ2-5; the match to TRBD1 covers 8 bases. J gave up 4 bases and V 10 bases, and 8 bases lay outside the gene matches. Germline V gene lookup returns CDR1 MGHDK and CDR2 SYGVNS. The CDR3 sequence is 13 residues long. The CDR3 spells CATAGQDLETQYF. As DNA, the CDR3 is TGTGCCACCGCGGGACAGGACCTAGAGACCCAGTACTTC.

In DNA, the CDR3 is TGTGCCAGCAGCTTACAGGGTCCGGACACCGGGGAGCTGTTTTTT. It yields the protein CASSLQGPDTGELFF. The rearrangement joins TRBV5-4 to TRBJ2-2, with D possibly being TRBD1 (6 bases). CDR1 and CDR2 from the germline V gene are SGHNT and YYREEE (reference sequence). The CDR3 extends over 15 amino acids. The germline V and J ends were trimmed by 2 bases and 3 bases, with 11 bases remaining between them.

This chain links TRBV6-9 with TRBJ1-1; D perhaps matches TRBD1 (5 bases). Germline CDR1 reads MNHGY; CDR2 reads SVAAGI. The V and J ends lost 5 bases and 5 bases respectively, with 24 bases between them. The CDR3 consists of 17 residues. The CDR3 bases are TGTGCCAGCAGTCATCGTATTCCGCGACAGACAAATACTGAAGCTTTCTTT. This sequence encodes CASSHRIPRQTNTEAFF.

This clone was seen only once. The rearrangement links TRBV6-5 to TRBJ1-4; D is unclear. V lost 2 bases to trimming and J lost 7 bases, with 17 bases between them. The CDR3 covers 16 residues. Per the germline V gene, CDR1 is MNHEY and CDR2 is SVGAGI. Written as DNA, the CDR3 is TGTGCCAGCAGTTACGGAGCCGGGGTTCGGGTTGAAAAACTGTTTTTT. Translated: CASSYGAGVRVEKLFF.

V gene TRBV6-1 combines with J gene TRBJ1-1; TRBD1 is a possible D gene (5 bases). Germline V lookup: CDR1 MNHNS, CDR2 SASEGT. V was trimmed by 3 bases and J by 9 bases, leaving 17 bases between them. This CDR3 comprises 14 residues. The CDR3 loop reads CASSDPGAGIKAFF. The CDR3 DNA reads TGTGCCAGCAGTGACCCTGGGGCAGGAATAAAAGCTTTCTTT.

The chain employs TRBV27 and TRBJ2-7, with D possibly being TRBD2 (6 bases). CDR1 and CDR2 (germline): MNHEY, SMNVEV (reference sequence). Trimming shortened V by 8 bases and J by 2 bases, and 16 bases separated the two germline ends. CDR3 length equals 14 residues. CDR3 coding DNA: TGTGCCAGCCCCCAACGGAGGGGCCCCTACGAGCAGTACTTC. This codes for CASPQRRGPYEQYF.

A remark on this clone: This same CDR3 is encoded by further DNA sequences in the sample. The genes are TRBV5-1 and TRBJ2-7; D is uncertain. Trimming took off 3 bases at V and 2 bases at J, with 3 bases between the two ends. The V gene's germline CDR1 is SGHRS and CDR2 YFSETQ. There are 11 residues in the CDR3. The CDR3 sequence: CASSSTYEQYF. As DNA, the CDR3 is TGCGCCAGCAGCTCTACCTACGAGCAGTACTTC.

This chain joins TRBV10-2 and TRBJ2-7, with 9 bases fitting TRBD1. The CDR3 consists of 13 residues. The germline V gene encodes CDR1 WSHSY and CDR2 SAAADI. The V gene end was trimmed by 6 bases and the J gene end by 6 bases; junction bases not matched to a gene: 6. For the CDR3, the DNA is TGCGCCAGCAGAGGGGGACAGGGAGGCGAGCAGTACTTC. It is translated as CASRGGQGGEQYF.

This chain uses TRBV5-1 with TRBJ2-1; 15 bases agree with TRBD2. V was clipped by 4 bases and J by 4 bases; unmatched bases: 3. CDR3 length: 16 amino acids. In germline, CDR1 is SGHRS, CDR2 YFSETQ. CDR3 residues: CASSPGLAGGYNEQFF. The CDR3 DNA reads as TGCGCCAGCAGCCCCGGACTAGCGGGAGGGTACAATGAGCAGTTCTTC.

This chain links TRBV7-2 with TRBJ2-7; TRBD2 agrees at 8 bases. The junction had 7 bases not matched to a gene; V was cut back by 0 bases and J by 3 bases. This CDR3 contains 16 residues. The germline gives CDR1 SGHTA, CDR2 FQGNSA. DNA for the CDR3: TGTGCCAGCAGCTTAGCACGGGAAGCGGGGGACTACGAGCAGTACTTC. This translates into CASSLAREAGDYEQYF.

The rearrangement links TRBV4-2 to TRBJ1-1; possible D gene TRBD1, 6 bases. CDR1 is LGHNA, CDR2 YNFKEQ, per germline. This CDR3 comprises 15 residues. The V and J ends lost 3 bases and 1 base respectively, with 12 bases between them. As DNA, the CDR3 is TGTGCCAGCAGCCACCGCTCGGGACAGAACACTGAAGCTTTCTTT. It encodes CASSHRSGQNTEAFF.

The rearrangement links TRBV7-9 to TRBJ2-2; D gene uncertain. This CDR3 is 14 amino acids long. CDR1 and CDR2 (germline): SEHNR, FQNEAQ (reference sequence). V was shortened by 5 bases and J by 6 bases, with 13 bases between the two germline ends. The CDR3 DNA is TGTGCCAGCAGCGCCCTACGGTTCTCCGGGGAGCTGTTTTTT. Encoded protein: CASSALRFSGELFF.

This clone has more than one count but fewer than ten. The chain joins TRBV5-4 to TRBJ2-3; perhaps TRBD1 as D (6 bases). The germline V gene has CDR1 SGHNT and CDR2 YYREEE (reference sequence). The CDR3 is 16 amino acids. V gave up 0 bases and J gave up 0 bases, with 11 bases separating them. This CDR3 reads CASSLESQGSTDTQYF. CDR3 sequence (DNA): TGTGCCAGCAGCTTGGAAAGCCAGGGGAGCACAGATACGCAGTATTTT.

J is TRBJ1-2 and V is TRBV6-5; maybe TRBD1 (6 bases). The germline V and J ends were trimmed by 5 bases and 3 bases, with 13 bases remaining between them. CDR1 is MNHEY, CDR2 SVGAGI, per germline. This CDR3 has 14 amino acids. The CDR3 protein is CASSGQRGDYGYTF. Written as DNA, the CDR3 is TGTGCCAGCAGTGGACAGCGGGGCGACTATGGCTACACCTTC.

V usage is TRBV30 and J usage is TRBJ1-5, with 9 bases identical to TRBD1. The V and J ends lost 2 bases and 4 bases, in that order; junction bases with no gene match: 3. Germline V lookup: CDR1 GTSNPN, CDR2 SVGIG (reference sequence). The CDR3 length is 14 residues. The CDR3 DNA sequence: TGTGCCTGGAGTAGGACAGGGGCAAATCAGCCCCAGCATTTT. It translates to CAWSRTGANQPQHF. The full variable domain, rest sourced from reference TRBV30 and TRBJ1-5, is SQTIHQWPATLVQPVGSPLSLECTVEGTSNPNLYWYRQAAGRGLQLLFYSVGIGQISSEVPQNLSASRPQDRQFILSSKKLLLSDSGFYLCAWSRTGANQPQHFGDGTRLSIL.

The chain is built from TRBV19 and TRBJ2-2, with a weak D call TRBD2 (7 bases). The CDR3 is 15 residues long. The V gene lost 6 bases and the J gene lost 4 bases, with 15 bases spanning the gap. Germline CDR1 is LNHDA and CDR2 is SQIVND (reference sequence). The CDR3 DNA follows: TGTGCCAGTAGGGATTTAGGGGGGGGCACCGGGGAGCTGTTTTTT. The encoded protein is CASRDLGGGTGELFF.